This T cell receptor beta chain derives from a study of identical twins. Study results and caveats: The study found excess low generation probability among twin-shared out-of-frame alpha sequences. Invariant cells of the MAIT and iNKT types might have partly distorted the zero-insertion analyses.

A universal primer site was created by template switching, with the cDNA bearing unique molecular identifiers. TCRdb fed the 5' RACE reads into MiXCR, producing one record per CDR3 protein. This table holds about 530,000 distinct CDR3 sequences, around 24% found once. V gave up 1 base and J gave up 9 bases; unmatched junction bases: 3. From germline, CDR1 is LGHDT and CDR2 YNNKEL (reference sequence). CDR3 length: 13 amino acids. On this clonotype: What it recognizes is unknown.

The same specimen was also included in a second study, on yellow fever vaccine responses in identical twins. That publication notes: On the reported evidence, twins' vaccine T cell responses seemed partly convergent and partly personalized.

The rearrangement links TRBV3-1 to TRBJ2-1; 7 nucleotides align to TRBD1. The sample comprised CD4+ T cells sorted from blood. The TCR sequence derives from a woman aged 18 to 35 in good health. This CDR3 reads CASSQVAGGEQFF. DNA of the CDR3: TGTGCCAGCAGCCAAGTAGCAGGGGGTGAGCAGTTCTTC.